This TCR beta chain was found in a study of OX40 agonist ivuxolimab in advanced cancers. Study outcomes and limitations: Antigen specificity remained undetermined for the expanded peripheral T cells.

About this clone: Its cognate antigen is unknown.

Some clones are missing from TCRdb's copy, which holds only in-frame ones; the method was immunoSEQ multiplex PCR. The sample comprises roughly 110,000 clones, around 90% of which are singletons, and approximately 1.2% rests with the top ten. Specimen: CD4+ or CD8+ T cells sorted from blood, collected in a trial of the OX40 agonist ivuxolimab. The sequence was collected from an adult with an advanced solid tumor such as melanoma, head and neck, liver or kidney cancer.

Here the CDR3 DNA reads TGTGCCAGCCGGGATAGCACAGATACGCAGTATTTT. Its translation: CASRDSTDTQYF. The V call is TRBV28, the J call TRBJ2-3; TRBD2 is a possible D gene (5 bases). Germline CDR1 is MDHEN and CDR2 is SYDVKM. The CDR3 has 12 residues. Trimming removed 8 bases at V and 0 bases at J, with 6 bases between. The full variable domain, with the rest looked up from reference TRBV28 and TRBJ2-3, is DVKVTQSSRYLVKRTGEKVFLECVQDMDHENMFWYRQDPGLGLRLIYFSYDVKMKEKGDIPEGYSVSREKKERFSLILESASTNQTSMYLCASRDSTDTQYFGPGTRLTVL.